This TCR beta chain is drawn from a study of cytomegalovirus exposure and HLA in healthy donors. Study in general: Within an early data release were around 87 million unique TCRs drawn from HLA-typed donors. Regarding the study as a whole: Relative to the approximately 660-donor mean, N-insertions were reportedly fewer in an Asian-associated ancestry cluster in a later analysis.

This CDR3 region has 14 residues. Notes on this clone: Its antigen remains unidentified.

These donors counted as nominally healthy when sampled, but unrecorded immune exposures were likely. PCR involved 60 Vbeta and 13 Jbeta primers. Profiling relied on immunoSEQ multiplex PCR, and the TCRdb table lists in-frame clones only, not all of them. The data show about 120,000 clones, more than 65% seen once. Sequencing input: PBMCs. The receptor comes from a man aged 35 to 55 in good health and CMV-seropositive. The rearrangement joins TRBV21-1 to TRBJ2-5; the table names TRBD2, a call not compared with the DNA. TRBV21-1 is a pseudogene locus. DNA for the CDR3: TGTGCCAGCAGCCCGTCTCCCCTTCAAGAGACCCAGTACTTC. Its protein product is CASSPSPLQETQYF.